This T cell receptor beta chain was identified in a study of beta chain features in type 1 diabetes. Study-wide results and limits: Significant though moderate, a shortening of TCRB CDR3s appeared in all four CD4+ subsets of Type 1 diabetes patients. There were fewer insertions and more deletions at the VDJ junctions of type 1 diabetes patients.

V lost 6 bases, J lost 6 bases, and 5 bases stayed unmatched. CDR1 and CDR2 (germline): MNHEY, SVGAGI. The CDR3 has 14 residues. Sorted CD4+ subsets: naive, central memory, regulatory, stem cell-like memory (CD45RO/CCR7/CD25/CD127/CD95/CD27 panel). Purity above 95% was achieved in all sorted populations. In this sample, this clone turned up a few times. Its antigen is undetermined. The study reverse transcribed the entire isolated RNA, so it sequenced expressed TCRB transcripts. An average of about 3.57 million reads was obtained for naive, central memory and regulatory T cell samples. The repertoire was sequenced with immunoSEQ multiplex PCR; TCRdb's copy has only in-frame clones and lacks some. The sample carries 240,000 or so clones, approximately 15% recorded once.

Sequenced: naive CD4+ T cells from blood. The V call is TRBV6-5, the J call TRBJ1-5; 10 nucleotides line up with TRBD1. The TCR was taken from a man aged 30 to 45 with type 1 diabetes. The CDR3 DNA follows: TGTGCCAGCAGGACAGGGGGCGCGGGTCAGCCCCAGCATTTT. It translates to CASRTGGAGQPQHF.